The clone carrying this T cell receptor (beta chain) was recorded once. Every patient experienced relapse after autologous stem cell transplantation, and brentuximab vedotin exposure varied. The ends were cut back, 0 bases at V and 1 base at J, with 13 bases in the middle. This CDR3 has 16 amino acids. Germline CDR1 reads SGHRS; CDR2 reads YFSETQ. The data stem from a study of PD-1 blockade in classical Hodgkin lymphoma. Method: immunoSEQ multiplex PCR; TCRdb's copy keeps in-frame clones and lacks some. The data contain 25,000 to 35,000 clones, 55% to 75% of them singletons. The receptor was isolated from a human donor with classical Hodgkin lymphoma. The V gene is TRBV5-1, the J gene TRBJ1-1; no reliable D call. The material was peripheral blood mononuclear cells (PBMCs), obtained before the second cycle of nivolumab. The CDR3 region has the DNA TGCGCCAGCAGCTTGGAGGTGCTTGCAGCGAACACTGAAGCTTTCTTT. It codes for CASSLEVLAANTEAFF.